The 17 T cell receptor beta chains given below trace back to one sample, sequenced in a study of blood T cell repertoires in COVID-19. Repertoires were generated with immunoSEQ multiplex PCR, while TCRdb's copy carries only in-frame clones and drops some. The sample shows fewer than 500,000 clones, roughly 90% of them seen only once. Material: PBMCs or T cells enriched from blood (not recorded which). All receptors come from a young woman who had recovered from COVID-19.

V is TRBV19 and J is TRBJ2-7, with 8 positions matching TRBD1. CDR3 size: 15 residues. J was trimmed by 7 bases and V by 4 bases; bases with no gene match: 12. The V gene's germline CDR1 is LNHDA and CDR2 SQIVND (reference sequence). CDR3 DNA: TGTGCCAGTAGTACCCGGACAGGGACTGCTAATGAGCAGTACTTC. As protein: CASSTRTGTANEQYF.

The chain employs TRBV5-1 and TRBJ1-3, with 7 bases identical to TRBD1. Germline V gene sequence: CDR1 SGHRS, CDR2 YFSETQ. Trimming at V came to 3 bases and at J to 4 bases, leaving 7 bases not matched to a gene. The CDR3 contains 15 residues. CDR3 coding DNA: TGCGCCAGCAGCTCGCAGGGGACAGCGGGAAACACCATATATTTT. It encodes CASSSQGTAGNTIYF. The full variable domain, in which reference TRBV5-1 and TRBJ1-3 provide the parts outside the CDR3, is KAGVTQTPRYLIKTRGQQVTLSCSPISGHRSVSWYQQTPGQGLQFLFEYFSETQRNKGNFPGRFSGRQFSNSRSEMNVSTLELGDSALYLCASSSQGTAGNTIYFGEGSWLTVV.

Notes on this clone: The same CDR3 also results from other DNA sequences found in this sample. The rearrangement links TRBV12-3 or TRBV12-4 to TRBJ1-2; tentatively, D is TRBD1 (6 bases). The CDR3 runs 13 residues. The V end was cut by 5 bases, the J end by 2 bases, with 9 bases between. This chain's CDR3 is CASSLTGNYGYTF. DNA of the CDR3: TGTGCCAGCAGTCTAACAGGGAACTATGGCTACACCTTC.

The chain is built from TRBV7-2 and TRBJ2-1; 7 nucleotides agree with TRBD1. The germline gives CDR1 SGHTA, CDR2 FQGNSA. V dropped 5 bases and J dropped 2; count of bases not matched to a gene: 9. The CDR3 spans 16 residues. CDR3 in DNA: TGTGCCAGCAGCCTCTCCGGGACAGCCACCTACAATGAGCAGTTCTTC. Amino acid sequence: CASSLSGTATYNEQFF.

V is TRBV7-8 and J is TRBJ1-6, with D unresolved. Germline assignment: CDR1 SGHVS and CDR2 FQNEAQ. Trimming shortened V by 0 bases and J by 0 bases, and 12 bases separated the two germline ends. The CDR3 is 18 residues long. The CDR3 sequence: CASSLALAPSSYNSPLHF. The CDR3 coding sequence is TGTGCCAGCAGCTTAGCGCTTGCTCCCAGCTCCTATAATTCACCCCTCCACTTT.

The chain links TRBV5-5 to TRBJ1-2; 9 bases are shared with TRBD1. V gave up 4 bases and J gave up 8 bases; unmatched junction bases: 9. Looked up from germline, CDR1 is SGHKS and CDR2 is YYEKEE (reference sequence). The CDR3 is 14 amino acids. As DNA, the CDR3 is TGTGCCAGCAGCCAAGGGGGGACAGGGCGCGGCTACACCTTC. Translation: CASSQGGTGRGYTF.

This clone was seen only once. The J gene is TRBJ1-2, the V gene TRBV2; D is perhaps TRBD1 (5 bases). This CDR3 has 13 amino acids. Trimming removed 6 bases from V and 0 bases from J, with 8 bases in between. Germline lookup yields CDR1 SNHLY and CDR2 FYNNEI. CDR3 amino acids: CASRRDSNYGYTF. Written as DNA, the CDR3 is TGTGCCAGCAGACGGGACTCTAACTATGGCTACACCTTC. Complete variable domain (other parts from reference TRBV2 and TRBJ1-2): EPEVTQTPSHQVTQMGQEVILRCVPISNHLYFYWYRQILGQKVEFLVSFYNNEISEKSEIFDDQFSVERPDGSNFTLKIRSTKLEDSAMYFCASRRDSNYGYTFGSGTRLTVV.

The chain links TRBV10-3 to TRBJ2-7; D is perhaps TRBD1 (6 bases). This CDR3 has 14 amino acids. Trimming took off 3 bases at V and 4 bases at J, with 13 bases between the two ends. The germline CDR1 and CDR2 sequences are ENHRY and SYGVKD. CDR3 residues: CAISDSGAAYEQYF. Here the CDR3 DNA reads TGTGCCATCAGTGATTCAGGGGCGGCTTACGAGCAGTACTTC.

The chain combines TRBV6-6 with TRBJ2-3; tentatively, D is TRBD1 (6 bases). The CDR3 extends over 14 amino acids. Germline V gene sequence: CDR1 MNHNY, CDR2 SVGAGI (reference sequence). V was cut by 6 bases and J by 6 bases, with 16 bases left in between. The CDR3 protein is CASRPTQGRDTQYF. DNA of the CDR3: TGTGCCAGCAGACCTACACAGGGCCGGGATACGCAGTATTTT.

In its sample, this clone was seen once. The gene calls are TRBV2 and TRBJ1-2; TRBD1 aligns across 10 bases. This CDR3 spans 14 amino acids. Germline CDR1 SNHLY, CDR2 FYNNEI. With V trimmed by 6 bases and J by 6 bases, 7 bases remained unmatched. The CDR3 DNA sequence: TGTGCCAGCAGCTTGACAGGGGGCAAGGATGGCTACACCTTC. It translates to CASSLTGGKDGYTF. Full variable domain (rest looked up from reference TRBV2 and TRBJ1-2): EPEVTQTPSHQVTQMGQEVILRCVPISNHLYFYWYRQILGQKVEFLVSFYNNEISEKSEIFDDQFSVERPDGSNFTLKIRSTKLEDSAMYFCASSLTGGKDGYTFGSGTRLTVV.

This chain uses TRBV11-2 with TRBJ2-1; tentatively, D is TRBD1 (6 bases). V was shortened by 5 bases and J by 1 base, with 15 bases between the two germline ends. Germline assignment: CDR1 SGHAT and CDR2 FQNNGV. CDR3 length equals 16 residues. The CDR3 bases are TGTGCCAGCAGCCGTCGGACAGCGAATTCCTACAATGAGCAGTTCTTC. Encoded protein: CASSRRTANSYNEQFF.

The chain links TRBV20-1 to TRBJ1-2; 7 bases agree with TRBD1. Germline CDR1 DFQATT, CDR2 SNEGSKA (reference sequence). The CDR3 runs to 10 residues. J was trimmed by 8 bases and V by 7 bases; bases with no gene match: 4. The chain's CDR3 is CSGDRVGYTF. As DNA, the CDR3 is TGCAGTGGAGACAGGGTCGGCTACACCTTC.

V and J are TRBV5-6 and TRBJ2-2; 10 bases agree with TRBD1. CDR3 length: 15 residues. Trimming took 0 bases from V and 6 from J; bases not matched to a gene: 2. The germline V gene has CDR1 SGHDT and CDR2 YYEEEE. The CDR3 DNA sequence: TGTGCCAGCAGCTTGGTAGGACAGGGGGCCGGGGAGCTGTTTTTT. Its translation is CASSLVGQGAGELFF. The entire variable domain, with the rest obtained from reference TRBV5-6 and TRBJ2-2, is as follows: DAGVTQSPTHLIKTRGQQVTLRCSPKSGHDTVSWYQQALGQGPQFIFQYYEEEERQRGNFPDRFSGHQFPNYSSELNVNALLLGDSALYLCASSLVGQGAGELFFGEGSRLTVL.

The chain employs TRBV20-1 and TRBJ1-2; no reliable D call. The CDR3 has 11 amino acids. The germline gives CDR1 DFQATT, CDR2 SNEGSKA (reference sequence). V was pared by 3 bases and J by 8 bases, with 10 bases between. The DNA of the CDR3 is TGCAGTGCTAGCTTACAATGGGGCTACACCTTC. It yields the protein CSASLQWGYTF.

The chain combines TRBV5-1 with TRBJ2-3; D is possibly TRBD2 (6 bases). The CDR3 sequence is 14 residues long. Germline V gene lookup returns CDR1 SGHRS and CDR2 YFSETQ. V was cut by 4 bases and J by 4 bases, with 13 bases left in between. The CDR3 coding sequence is TGCGCCAGCAGCCGCGCCGCGGGGTCAGATACGCAGTATTTT. Encoded protein: CASSRAAGSDTQYF.

The chain combines TRBV6-5 with TRBJ1-2; D gene uncertain. The CDR3 spans 16 residues. Trimming removed 0 bases at V and 3 bases at J, with 14 bases between. The germline gives CDR1 MNHEY, CDR2 SVGAGI. The CDR3 region is CASSYSFRGWDYGYTF. As DNA, the CDR3 is TGTGCCAGCAGTTACTCGTTCCGGGGTTGGGACTATGGCTACACCTTC.

This clone was detected a few times. This chain uses TRBV5-4 with TRBJ2-1; no clear D. The CDR3 sequence is 13 residues long. V dropped 4 bases and J dropped 4 bases, with 9 bases sitting between them. From germline, CDR1 is SGHNT and CDR2 YYREEE (reference sequence). CDR3 DNA sequence: TGTGCCAGCAGCCTGGATTCTTACAATGAGCAGTTCTTC. Translating it yields CASSLDSYNEQFF. Variable domain in full (rest from reference TRBV5-4 and TRBJ2-1): ETGVTQSPTHLIKTRGQQVTLRCSSQSGHNTVSWYQQALGQGPQFIFQYYREEENGRGNFPPRFSGLQFPNYSSELNVNALELDDSALYLCASSLDSYNEQFFGPGTRLTVL.